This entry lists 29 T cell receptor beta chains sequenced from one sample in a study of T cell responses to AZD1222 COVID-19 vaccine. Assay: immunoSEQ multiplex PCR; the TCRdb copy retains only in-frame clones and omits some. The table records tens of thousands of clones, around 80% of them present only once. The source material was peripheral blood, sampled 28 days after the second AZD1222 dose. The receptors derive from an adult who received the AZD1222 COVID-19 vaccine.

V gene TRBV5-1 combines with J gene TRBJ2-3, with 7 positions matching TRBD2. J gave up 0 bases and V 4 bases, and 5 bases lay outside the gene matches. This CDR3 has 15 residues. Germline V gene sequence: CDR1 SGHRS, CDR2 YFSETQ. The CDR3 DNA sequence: TGCGCCAGCAGCCGCCGGGACTACAGCACAGATACGCAGTATTTT. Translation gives CASSRRDYSTDTQYF.

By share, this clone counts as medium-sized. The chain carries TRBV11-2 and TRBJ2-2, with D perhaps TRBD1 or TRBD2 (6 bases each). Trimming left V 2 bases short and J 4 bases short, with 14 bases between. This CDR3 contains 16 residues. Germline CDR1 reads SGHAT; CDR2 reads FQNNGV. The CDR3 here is CASSLNSGGGTGELFF. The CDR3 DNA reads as TGTGCCAGCAGCTTAAACTCCGGGGGCGGCACCGGGGAGCTGTTTTTT.

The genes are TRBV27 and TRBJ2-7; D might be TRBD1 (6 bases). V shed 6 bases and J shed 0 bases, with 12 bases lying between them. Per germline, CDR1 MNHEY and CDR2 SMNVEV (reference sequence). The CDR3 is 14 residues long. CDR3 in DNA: TGTGCCAGCAGGAAAACAGGGCTCTCCTACGAGCAGTACTTC. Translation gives CASRKTGLSYEQYF.

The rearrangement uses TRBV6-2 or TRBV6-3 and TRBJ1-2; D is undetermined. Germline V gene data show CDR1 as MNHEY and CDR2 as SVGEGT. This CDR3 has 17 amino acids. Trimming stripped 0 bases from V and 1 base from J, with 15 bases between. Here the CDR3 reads CASSYSISSSLNYGYTF. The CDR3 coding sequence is TGTGCCAGCAGTTACTCGATTTCCAGTTCTCTTAACTATGGCTACACCTTC.

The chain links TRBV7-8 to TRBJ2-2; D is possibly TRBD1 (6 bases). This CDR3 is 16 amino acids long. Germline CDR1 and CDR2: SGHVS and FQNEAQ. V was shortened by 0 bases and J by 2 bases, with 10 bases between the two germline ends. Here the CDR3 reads CASSLASRGNTGELFF. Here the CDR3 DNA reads TGTGCCAGCAGCTTAGCGAGCAGGGGAAACACCGGGGAGCTGTTTTTT.

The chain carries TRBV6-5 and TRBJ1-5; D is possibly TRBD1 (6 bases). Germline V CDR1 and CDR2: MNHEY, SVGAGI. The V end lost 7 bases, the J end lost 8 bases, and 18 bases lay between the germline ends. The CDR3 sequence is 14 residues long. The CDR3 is CASTPGDLKEPQHF. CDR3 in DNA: TGTGCCAGCACTCCAGGGGACCTAAAGGAGCCCCAGCATTTT.

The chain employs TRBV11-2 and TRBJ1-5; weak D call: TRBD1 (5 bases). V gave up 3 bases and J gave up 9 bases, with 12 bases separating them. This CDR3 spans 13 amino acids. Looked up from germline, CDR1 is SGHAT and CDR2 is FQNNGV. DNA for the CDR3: TGTGCCAGCAGCTTTGACCGGGACCTGCCCCAGCATTTT. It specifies CASSFDRDLPQHF.

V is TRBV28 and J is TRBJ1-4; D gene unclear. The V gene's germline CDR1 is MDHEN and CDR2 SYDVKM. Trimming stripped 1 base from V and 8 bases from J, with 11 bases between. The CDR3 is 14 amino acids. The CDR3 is CASSLSGLKEKLFF. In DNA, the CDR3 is TGTGCCAGCAGTTTATCCGGGTTAAAAGAAAAACTGTTTTTT.

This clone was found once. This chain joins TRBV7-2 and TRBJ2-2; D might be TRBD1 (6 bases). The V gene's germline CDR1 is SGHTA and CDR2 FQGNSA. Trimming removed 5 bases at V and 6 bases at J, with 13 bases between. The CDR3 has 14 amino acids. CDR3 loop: CASSTQGLAGELFF. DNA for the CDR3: TGTGCCAGCAGCACCCAGGGGCTGGCCGGGGAGCTGTTTTTT.

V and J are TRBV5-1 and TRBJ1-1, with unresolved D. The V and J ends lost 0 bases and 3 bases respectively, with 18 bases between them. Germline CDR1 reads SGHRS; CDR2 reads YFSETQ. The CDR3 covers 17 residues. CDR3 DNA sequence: TGCGCCAGCAGCTTGGGGTTGGGCGGACCTACCGACACTGAAGCTTTCTTT. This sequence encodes CASSLGLGGPTDTEAFF.

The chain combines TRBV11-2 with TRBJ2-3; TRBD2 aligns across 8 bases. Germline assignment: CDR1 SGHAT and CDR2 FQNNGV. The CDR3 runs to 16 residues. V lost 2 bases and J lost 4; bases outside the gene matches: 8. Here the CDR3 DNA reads TGTGCCAGCAGCTTAAGGTCGGGGGGGCAAGCAGATACGCAGTATTTT. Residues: CASSLRSGGQADTQYF.

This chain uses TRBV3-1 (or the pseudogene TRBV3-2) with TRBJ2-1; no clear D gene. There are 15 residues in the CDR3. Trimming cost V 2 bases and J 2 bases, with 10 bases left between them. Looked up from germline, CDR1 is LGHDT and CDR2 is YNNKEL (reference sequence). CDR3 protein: CASSQSLVPYNEQFF. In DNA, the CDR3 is TGTGCCAGCAGCCAATCATTAGTACCCTACAATGAGCAGTTCTTC.

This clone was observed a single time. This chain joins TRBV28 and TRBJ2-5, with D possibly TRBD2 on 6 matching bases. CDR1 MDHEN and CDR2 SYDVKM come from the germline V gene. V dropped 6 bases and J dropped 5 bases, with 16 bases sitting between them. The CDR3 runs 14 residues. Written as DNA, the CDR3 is TGTGCCAGCAGCCCGGCGGGGATTAGGGAGACCCAGTACTTC. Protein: CASSPAGIRETQYF.

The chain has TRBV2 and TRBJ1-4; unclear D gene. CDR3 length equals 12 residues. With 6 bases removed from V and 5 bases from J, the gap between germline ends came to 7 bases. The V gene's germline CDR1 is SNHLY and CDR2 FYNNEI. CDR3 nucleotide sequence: TGTGCCAGCAGCGACCCAAATGAAAAACTGTTTTTT. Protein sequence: CASSDPNEKLFF.

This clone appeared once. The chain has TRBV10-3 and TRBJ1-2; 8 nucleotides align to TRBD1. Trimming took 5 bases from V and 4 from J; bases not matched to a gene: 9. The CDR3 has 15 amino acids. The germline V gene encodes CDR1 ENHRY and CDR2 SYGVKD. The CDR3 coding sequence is TGTGCCATCAGTCCCCTGGGGACAGGCCGCTATGGCTACACCTTC. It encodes CAISPLGTGRYGYTF.

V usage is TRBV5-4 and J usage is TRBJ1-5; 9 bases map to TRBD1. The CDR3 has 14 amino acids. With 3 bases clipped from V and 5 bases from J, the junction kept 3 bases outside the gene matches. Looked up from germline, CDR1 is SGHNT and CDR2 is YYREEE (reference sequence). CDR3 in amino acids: CASSSDRGDQPQHF. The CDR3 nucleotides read TGTGCCAGCAGCTCCGACAGGGGGGATCAGCCCCAGCATTTT.

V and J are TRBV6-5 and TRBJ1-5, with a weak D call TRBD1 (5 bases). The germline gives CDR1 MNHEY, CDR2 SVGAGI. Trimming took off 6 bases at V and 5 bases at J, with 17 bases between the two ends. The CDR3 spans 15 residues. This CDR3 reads CASRSRDGEHQPQHF. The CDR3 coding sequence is TGTGCCAGCAGAAGCCGGGACGGCGAACATCAGCCCCAGCATTTT.

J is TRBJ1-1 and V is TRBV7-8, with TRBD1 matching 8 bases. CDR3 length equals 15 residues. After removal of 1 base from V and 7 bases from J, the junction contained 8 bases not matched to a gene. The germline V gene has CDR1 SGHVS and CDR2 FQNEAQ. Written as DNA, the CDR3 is TGTGCCAGCAGCTTAGTAGGCGGAGGACAGGGTGAAGCTTTCTTT. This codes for CASSLVGGGQGEAFF.

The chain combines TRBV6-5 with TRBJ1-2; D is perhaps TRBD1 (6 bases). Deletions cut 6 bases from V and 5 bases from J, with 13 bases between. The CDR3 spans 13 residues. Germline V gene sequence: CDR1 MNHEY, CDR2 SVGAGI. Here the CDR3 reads CASRPDSLYGYTF. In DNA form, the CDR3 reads TGTGCCAGCAGACCGGACAGCTTATATGGCTACACCTTC.

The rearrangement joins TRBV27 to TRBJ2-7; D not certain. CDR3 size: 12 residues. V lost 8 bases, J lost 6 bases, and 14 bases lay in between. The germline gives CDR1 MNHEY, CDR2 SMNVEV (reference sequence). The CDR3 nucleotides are TGTGCCAGCGGCCGATCGAACGGCGAGCAGTACTTC. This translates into CASGRSNGEQYF.

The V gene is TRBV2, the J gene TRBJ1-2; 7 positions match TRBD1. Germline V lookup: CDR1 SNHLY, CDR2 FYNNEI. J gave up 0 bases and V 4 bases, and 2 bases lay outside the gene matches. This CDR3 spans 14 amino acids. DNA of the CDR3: TGTGCCAGCAGTGGACAGGGAACTAACTATGGCTACACCTTC. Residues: CASSGQGTNYGYTF.

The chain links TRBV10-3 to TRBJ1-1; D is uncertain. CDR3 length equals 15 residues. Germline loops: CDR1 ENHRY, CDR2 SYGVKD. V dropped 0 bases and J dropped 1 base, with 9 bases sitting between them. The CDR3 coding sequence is TGTGCCATCAGTGAGTCGACTCGAGGGAACACTGAAGCTTTCTTT. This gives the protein CAISESTRGNTEAFF.

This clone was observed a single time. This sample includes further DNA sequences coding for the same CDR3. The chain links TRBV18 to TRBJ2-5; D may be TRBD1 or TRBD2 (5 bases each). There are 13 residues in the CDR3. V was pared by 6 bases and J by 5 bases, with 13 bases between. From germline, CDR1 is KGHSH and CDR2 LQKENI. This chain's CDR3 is CASSPGPRETQYF. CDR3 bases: TGTGCCAGCTCCCCGGGGCCGCGGGAGACCCAGTACTTC.

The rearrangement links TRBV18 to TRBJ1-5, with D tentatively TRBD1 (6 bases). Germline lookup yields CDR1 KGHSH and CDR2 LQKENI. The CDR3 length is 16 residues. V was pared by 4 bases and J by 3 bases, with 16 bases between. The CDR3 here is CASSRETGGHNQPQHF. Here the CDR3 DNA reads TGTGCCAGCTCACGGGAAACGGGGGGCCACAATCAGCCCCAGCATTTT.

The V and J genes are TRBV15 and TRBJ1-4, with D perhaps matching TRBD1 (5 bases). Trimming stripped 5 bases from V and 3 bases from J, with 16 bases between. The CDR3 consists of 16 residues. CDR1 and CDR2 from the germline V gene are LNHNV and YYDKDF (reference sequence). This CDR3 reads CATSLTVVGANEKLFF. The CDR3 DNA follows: TGTGCCACCAGCCTTACAGTGGTGGGGGCTAATGAAAAACTGTTTTTT.

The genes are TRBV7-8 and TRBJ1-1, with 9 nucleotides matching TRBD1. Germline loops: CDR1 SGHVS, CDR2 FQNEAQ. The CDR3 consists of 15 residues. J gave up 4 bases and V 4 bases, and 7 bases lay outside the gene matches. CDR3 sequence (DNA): TGTGCCAGCAGCTCTGGGACAGGGTTGGTCACTGAAGCTTTCTTT. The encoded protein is CASSSGTGLVTEAFF.

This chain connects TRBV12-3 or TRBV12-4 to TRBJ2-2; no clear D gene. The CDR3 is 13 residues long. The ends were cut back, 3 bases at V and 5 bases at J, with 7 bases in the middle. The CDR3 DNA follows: TGTGCCAGCAGTTTTTCAGTTACCGGGGAGCTGTTTTTT. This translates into CASSFSVTGELFF.

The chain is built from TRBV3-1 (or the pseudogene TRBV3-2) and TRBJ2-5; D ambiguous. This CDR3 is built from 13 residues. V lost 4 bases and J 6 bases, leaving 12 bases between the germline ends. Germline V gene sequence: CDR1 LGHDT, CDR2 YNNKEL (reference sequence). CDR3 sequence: CASSLPKGQTQYF. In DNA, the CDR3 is TGTGCCAGCAGCCTCCCTAAGGGTCAGACCCAGTACTTC.

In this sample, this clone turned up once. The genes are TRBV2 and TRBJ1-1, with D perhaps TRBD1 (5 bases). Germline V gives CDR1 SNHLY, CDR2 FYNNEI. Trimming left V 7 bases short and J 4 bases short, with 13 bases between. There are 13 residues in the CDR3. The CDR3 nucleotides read TGTGCCAGCAAGCCGGGGCGATTCACTGAAGCTTTCTTT. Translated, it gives CASKPGRFTEAFF.